This T cell receptor beta chain was identified during a study of somatic mutations in cytotoxic T cells in rheumatoid arthritis (TCRdb year 2017). Regarding the complete study: Some T-cell populations stained with V beta antibodies were sorted by flow on a FACSAria II or Sony SH800 to nearly 100% purity, with sorted V beta1+ cells additionally subjected to TCRB sequencing. In newly diagnosed rheumatoid arthritis without treatment, the study examined if expanded CD8+ T-cell clones harbor somatic mutations, relying on TCRB deep sequencing to characterize clonality. TCRB deep sequencing was performed for approximately 60 rheumatoid arthritis patients and around 20 healthy controls. Patient and control groups had essentially identical median ages.

The germline ends are 13 bases apart after V is trimmed by 7 bases and J by 6 bases. Its CDR3 holds 12 amino acids, cysteine through phenylalanine. Only the CDR3 part of the read is kept: 36 bases, read in frame from the first base. The germline V gene supplies CDR1 MDHEN and CDR2 SYDVKM. The immunoSEQ assay was applied to genomic DNA for TCRB CDR3 sequencing. In the original analysis: Nothing other than productive TCRB rearrangements was included in the analyses. Clonality was calculated as a Shannon entropy-based productive clonality index, and a clone was defined by a unique TCRB CDR3 sequence. Repertoire overlap for a pair of samples was computed from each clone's template counts relative to total templates per sample. Flow cytometry-measured V-gene usage correlated with V-gene usage from TCRB sequencing, with a Spearman r of approximately 0.66. The immuneACCESS repertoire file appears here via TCRdb, limited to in-frame rearrangements. These files lack a portion of the clones; in checked studies, under half of the deficit traces to unresolved V genes, and the cause of the others is not known. V, J and clone size reflect that table, while D and trimming were determined from the DNA. This sample gives some 9,800 clones in total; over 75% of them show up just once. Approximately 20% of the sample belongs to the ten largest clones.

Note on this clone: Its antigen specificity is not known. Per-nucleotide qualities are absent, and no much larger clonotype sits a single base away.

The 15 to 20 healthy controls were blood donors whose buffy coats were used; they had a median age of about 51 years (range roughly 20-80), and over 50% were female. Positive magnetic bead selection on an AutoMACS was used to isolate CD4+ and CD8+ cells, with flow cytometry used to check purity. Peripheral blood mononuclear cells were isolated by Ficoll-Paque PLUS density gradient separation. Nucleospin Tissue or Tissue XS kits were used to extract DNA from CD4-enriched, CD8-enriched or PBMC samples, and a Qubit 2.0 fluorometer was used for quantification. Study-wide findings and limitations: In patients, CD8+ clonality rose with age (Spearman r ≈ 0.49), which was not the case in healthy controls. In about an eighth of the 65 patients the largest CD8+ clone exceeded 20% of CD8+ cells, and several identical CD8+ TCRB sequences were shared between blood and synovial fluid. The expanded CD8+ clones had unknown antigen targets, and not appearing in virus-specific databases did not rule out that they were virus-specific. CD8+ T-cell clonality did not differ significantly between rheumatoid arthritis patients and age-matched healthy controls. The finding that TRBV07 was slightly underrepresented in patients was left unadjusted for multiple comparisons.

The TCR was taken from a woman aged 50 to 60 in good health. Sequencing input: CD8+ T cells sorted from blood. The chain employs TRBV28 and TRBJ2-7; perhaps TRBD2 is the D gene, with 5 bases matching. Here is the DNA: TGTGCCAGCACTCCGGGAAAACTCGAGCAGTACTTC. It is translated as CASTPGKLEQYF.